The present T cell receptor (beta chain) was sequenced within a study of shared clonotypes between healthy human individuals. With respect to this clone: Antigen: not known.

Whole-study results and caveats: Across a few donors, naive CD4 shared around 5.3%, naive CD8 3.5% to 4%, memory CD4 approximately 2.5%, memory CD8 approximately 0.4%.

Germline values: CDR1 MNHEY, CDR2 SVGAGI. CDR3 length: 15 residues. V lost 6 bases and J 1 base, leaving 15 bases between the germline ends. Data came from immunoSEQ multiplex PCR; TCRdb stores just in-frame clones and leaves some out. Of some 2,500,000 clones listed, around 93% are singletons. The sequenced material came from naive CD4+ T cells from PBMCs. The subset here: CD45RA+ positively selected. The clonotype originates from a man aged 18 to 30 in good health. Some clones in this sample may be carry-over from other donors' samples. The chain couples TRBV6-5 to TRBJ2-5; D tentatively fits TRBD1 or TRBD2 (6 bases each). The CDR3 DNA is TGTGCCAGCAGCCCAGGAGGGACACCCCAAGAGACCCAGTACTTC. As protein: CASSPGGTPQETQYF.